The 17 T cell receptor beta chains presented below share a single source sample, sequenced in a study of CD8 T cells in Susac syndrome. Reverse transcription used about 0.45 to 1 ug RNA and random hexamers. Each CDR3 protein is one row after TCRdb ran MiXCR on the immunoSEQ multiplex PCR reads. The repertoire holds approximately 200,000 distinct CDR3 sequences, with approximately 95% as singletons. Sequencing used CD4+ T cells from PBMCs. These receptor sequences come from a human donor with multiple sclerosis.

The rearrangement links TRBV9 to TRBJ1-6; D is unclear. Germline-derived CDR1 and CDR2 are SGDLS and YYNGEE. The V gene lost 0 bases and the J gene lost 10 bases, with 8 bases spanning the gap. The CDR3 spans 13 residues. DNA of the CDR3: TGTGCCAGCAGCGTAGAACCTGCATCACCCCTCCACTTT. This translates into CASSVEPASPLHF. Filled out from reference TRBV9 and TRBJ1-6, the complete variable domain reads DSGVTQTPKHLITATGQRVTLRCSPRSGDLSVYWYQQSLDQGLQFLIQYYNGEERAKGNILERFSAQQFPDLHSELNLSSLELGDSALYFCASSVEPASPLHFGNGTRLTVT.

The rearrangement uses TRBV3-1 and TRBJ2-7, with D unclear. This CDR3 comprises 11 residues. Germline values: CDR1 LGHDT, CDR2 YNNKEL (reference sequence). The germline V and J ends were trimmed by 1 base and 5 bases, with 3 bases remaining between them. The CDR3 region has the DNA TGTGCCAGCAGCCAAGCTCACGAGCAGTACTTC. Protein product: CASSQAHEQYF.

As to this clonotype: The junction differs from germline at one of its ends, possibly a read error. J is TRBJ2-1 and V is TRBV12-3 or TRBV12-4; 9 bases line up with TRBD2. This CDR3 has 15 residues. The CDR3 is CASSPWEGSSSGAIF. CDR3 nucleotides: TGTGCCAGCAGCCCCTGGGAAGGGTCGTCTAGCGGGGCCATCTTC.

The rearrangement uses TRBV20-1 and TRBJ2-1; no reliable D call. Trimming pared 2 bases from V and 6 bases from J, leaving 8 bases between. The CDR3 runs to 12 residues. The germline CDR1 and CDR2 sequences are DFQATT and SNEGSKA (reference sequence). The CDR3 spells CSARRNSNEQFF. CDR3 nucleotides: TGCAGTGCTAGACGCAACTCCAATGAGCAGTTCTTC.

V is TRBV29-1 and J is TRBJ1-2; maybe TRBD1 (6 bases). This CDR3 has 11 amino acids. V lost 1 base and J 8 bases, leaving 8 bases between the germline ends. Germline CDR1 and CDR2: SQVTM and ANQGSEA. Here the CDR3 DNA reads TGCAGCGTTGAAGTGGGGGGCGGCTACACCTTC. Translated, it gives CSVEVGGGYTF.

About this clonotype: At one end the junction does not follow the germline gene, possibly because of a read error. The V call is TRBV7-7, the J call TRBJ2-5, with D possibly matching TRBD1 (5 bases). CDR3 length: 15 amino acids. Germline V lookup: CDR1 SSHAT, CDR2 FNYEAQ (reference sequence). CDR3 nucleotide sequence: TGTGCTAGCAGCTTAGACTGGCAGGGTTTCGGGACCCAGTACTTC. Its translation is CASSLDWQGFGTQYF.

The rearrangement joins TRBV20-1 to TRBJ2-5; 10 bases align to TRBD1. This CDR3 is built from 15 residues. V was clipped by 3 bases and J by 1 base; unmatched bases: 5. Germline V gene data show CDR1 as DFQATT and CDR2 as SNEGSKA (reference sequence). The CDR3 loop reads CSARSRQGAQETQYF. The CDR3 region has the DNA TGCAGTGCTAGGTCCAGACAGGGGGCCCAAGAGACCCAGTACTTC.

The chain has TRBV2 and TRBJ2-1, with 8 nucleotides matching TRBD1. The CDR3 has 15 amino acids. Germline V gene lookup returns CDR1 SNHLY and CDR2 FYNNEI. V lost 0 bases to trimming and J lost 8 bases; unmatched junction nucleotides: 6. CDR3 coding DNA: TGTGCCAGCAGTGAAGCGGACAGGGTGGGGCATGAGCAGTTCTTC. As protein: CASSEADRVGHEQFF.

The rearrangement links TRBV4-1 to TRBJ2-4; D may be TRBD1 or TRBD2 (5 bases each). The V gene lost 2 bases and the J gene lost 6 bases, with 14 bases spanning the gap. CDR1 and CDR2 from the germline V gene are MGHRA and YSYEKL. This CDR3 comprises 15 residues. The CDR3 bases are TGCGCCAGCAGCCAACAATGGGACGGAGCAAACATTCAGTACTTC. Translation gives CASSQQWDGANIQYF.

J is TRBJ1-1 and V is TRBV5-4, with D perhaps matching TRBD1 (6 bases). Germline CDR1 is SGHNT and CDR2 is YYREEE (reference sequence). CDR3 size: 14 residues. The V gene lost 2 bases and the J gene lost 0 bases, with 8 bases spanning the gap. In DNA, the CDR3 is TGTGCCAGCAGCTTCGCAGGGGTGAACACTGAAGCTTTCTTT. It codes for CASSFAGVNTEAFF.

This chain links TRBV6-5 with TRBJ1-2; D might be TRBD1 (5 bases). Germline CDR1 MNHEY, CDR2 SVGAGI. Trimming shortened V by 10 bases and J by 2 bases, and 14 bases separated the two germline ends. CDR3 size: 13 residues. The CDR3 DNA reads TGTGCCACCCGGGACGGACGGAACTATGGCTACACCTTC. Residues: CATRDGRNYGYTF.

This clonotype appeared a few times. The chain recombines TRBV30 with TRBJ2-5; no clear D. This CDR3 comprises 11 residues. V was pared by 3 bases and J by 7 bases, with 9 bases between. Germline V gives CDR1 GTSNPN, CDR2 SVGIG (reference sequence). Here the CDR3 DNA reads TGTGCCTGGAGCGGCCCGAGGACCCAGTACTTC. It codes for CAWSGPRTQYF.

The chain links TRBV30 to TRBJ2-7, with a weak D call TRBD2 (6 bases). Germline V gives CDR1 GTSNPN, CDR2 SVGIG (reference sequence). This CDR3 has 12 residues. V was trimmed by 5 bases and J by 3 bases, leaving 11 bases between them. The CDR3 DNA reads as TGTGCCTGGTCGGGGGAATACTACGAGCAGTACTTC. Its translation is CAWSGEYYEQYF.

The chain joins TRBV29-1 to TRBJ2-7, with 8 bases lining up with TRBD2. V was clipped by 3 bases and J by 2 bases; unmatched bases: 15. CDR1 is SQVTM, CDR2 ANQGSEA, per germline. CDR3 length: 17 amino acids. The CDR3 here is CSVDGGTRGGGTYEQYF. The CDR3, as DNA: TGCAGCGTTGACGGAGGGACTAGGGGGGGAGGAACCTACGAGCAGTACTTC.

This chain links TRBV20-1 with TRBJ1-2; a weak D match, TRBD1 (6 bases). Germline V gives CDR1 DFQATT, CDR2 SNEGSKA (reference sequence). Trimming shortened V by 6 bases and J by 8 bases, and 19 bases separated the two germline ends. The length of the CDR3 is 13 residues. The CDR3 reads CSAPAVGGGGYTF. Written as DNA, the CDR3 is TGCAGTGCCCCGGCAGTCGGGGGCGGCGGCTACACCTTC.

This chain links TRBV12-3 or TRBV12-4 with TRBJ1-1; D is ambiguous. V lost 10 bases, J lost 1 base, and 7 bases lay in between. The CDR3 has 11 residues. DNA for the CDR3: TGTGCCAATGCGAGGAACACTGAAGCTTTCTTT. Translation: CANARNTEAFF.

The chain employs TRBV10-3 and TRBJ2-4, with 7 bases matching TRBD1. CDR3 size: 14 residues. Unmatched junction bases numbered 11, after V lost 6 bases and J lost 9 bases. The germline CDR1 and CDR2 sequences are ENHRY and SYGVKD. The CDR3 region has the DNA TGTGCCATCAGCCCGACAGGGCCCCAAGGCATTCAGTACTTC. It yields the protein CAISPTGPQGIQYF.